The 16 T cell receptor beta chains in this list originate from one sample, sequenced in a study of human T cells and chemical hapten exposure. Time point reported: patch test 1, 2 weeks after DPC sensitization. The treatment here: therapeutic diphenylcyclopropenone sensitization with weekly scalp DPC. TCRdb re-analysed the RACE reads in MiXCR, keeping a single row per CDR3 protein. The sample shows about 120,000 distinct CDR3 sequences, about 13% of them seen only once. Material: whole blood, obtained in connection with sensitization to the hapten diphenylcyclopropenone (DPC). The receptors derive from a man between 18 and 35 years old with alopecia areata. Some clones in this sample may be carry-over from other donors' samples.

There are many counts of this clonotype. The rearrangement joins TRBV9 to TRBJ1-5; 9 bases align to TRBD1. The CDR3 covers 15 residues. Germline-derived CDR1 and CDR2 are SGDLS and YYNGEE. With 4 bases clipped from V and 6 bases from J, the junction kept 8 bases outside the gene matches. The CDR3 DNA reads as TGTGCCAGCAGCCCCGGGACAGGGAGGAGTCAGCCCCAGCATTTT. It translates to CASSPGTGRSQPQHF. The full variable domain, rest sourced from reference TRBV9 and TRBJ1-5, is DSGVTQTPKHLITATGQRVTLRCSPRSGDLSVYWYQQSLDQGLQFLIQYYNGEERAKGNILERFSAQQFPDLHSELNLSSLELGDSALYFCASSPGTGRSQPQHFGDGTRLSIL.

This chain joins TRBV19 and TRBJ2-4; no clear D. Trimming stripped 3 bases from V and 0 bases from J, with 9 bases between. The CDR3 has 15 amino acids. Germline assignment: CDR1 LNHDA and CDR2 SQIVND (reference sequence). For the CDR3, the DNA is TGTGCCAGTAGTATGGTCCGTCTAGCCAAAAACATTCAGTACTTC. This gives the protein CASSMVRLAKNIQYF.

J is TRBJ1-6 and V is TRBV6-6; D ambiguous. The CDR3 covers 17 residues. Germline CDR1 is MNHNY and CDR2 is SVGAGI (reference sequence). V was shortened by 2 bases and J by 0 bases, with 11 bases between the two germline ends. CDR3 DNA sequence: TGTGCCAGCAGTTACATCCCGAGGAGCTCCTATAATTCACCCCTCCACTTT. Amino acids: CASSYIPRSSYNSPLHF.

This clonotype came up many times. The chain couples TRBV7-9 to TRBJ1-6; D unresolved. Trimming removed 7 bases at V and 13 bases at J, with 17 bases between. This CDR3 has 13 residues. Germline CDR1 reads SEHNR; CDR2 reads FQNEAQ (reference sequence). CDR3 nucleotide sequence: TGTGCCAGCACCCAACAAGGAGAGAGGCCCCTCCACTTT. The encoded protein is CASTQQGERPLHF.

In this sample, this clonotype turned up many times. In DNA, the CDR3 is TGCAGCGGTTCAACAGGGCCGGGGACTGAAGCTTTCTTT. Its protein is CSGSTGPGTEAFF. The V gene is TRBV29-1, the J gene TRBJ1-1; a possible D gene is TRBD1 (6 bases). There are 13 residues in the CDR3. V gave up 7 bases and J gave up 5 bases, with 17 bases separating them. Germline values: CDR1 SQVTM, CDR2 ANQGSEA. Full variable domain (outside the CDR3, taken from reference TRBV29-1 and TRBJ1-1): SAVISQKPSRDICQRGTSLTIQCQVDSQVTMMFWYRQQPGQSLTLIATANQGSEATYESGFVIDKFPISRPNLTFSTLTVSNMSPEDSSIYLCSGSTGPGTEAFFGQGTRLTVV.

This clonotype occurred a few times. The rearrangement links TRBV20-1 to TRBJ2-2; perhaps TRBD1 as D (7 bases). The germline V gene encodes CDR1 DFQATT and CDR2 SNEGSKA (reference sequence). The CDR3 sequence is 15 residues long. Trimming removed 0 bases from V and 5 bases from J, with 13 bases in between. DNA for the CDR3: TGCAGTGCTAGAGATGCCCAGGGGGGAACCGGGGAGCTGTTTTTT. It yields the protein CSARDAQGGTGELFF.

The chain links TRBV12-3 or TRBV12-4 to TRBJ2-5, with TRBD2 matching 8 bases. V was clipped by 5 bases and J by 5 bases; unmatched bases: 7. There are 14 residues in the CDR3. This chain's CDR3 is CASSTTGGLETQYF. The CDR3 nucleotides are TGTGCCAGCAGTACAACGGGGGGGCTGGAGACCCAGTACTTC.

The chain links TRBV4-3 to TRBJ2-1; no clear D. V lost 4 bases and J 2 bases, leaving 12 bases between the germline ends. The CDR3 consists of 15 residues. In germline, CDR1 is LGHNA, CDR2 YSLEER. The chain's CDR3 is CASSLTLAPYNEQFF. The DNA of the CDR3 is TGCGCCAGCAGCCTAACACTGGCGCCCTACAATGAGCAGTTCTTC.

This clonotype appeared many times. This chain links TRBV20-1 with TRBJ1-1, with TRBD1 as a possible D gene (6 bases). The germline CDR1 and CDR2 sequences are DFQATT and SNEGSKA (reference sequence). V shed 3 bases and J shed 4 bases, with 18 bases lying between them. This CDR3 comprises 15 residues. CDR3 sequence reads: CSARRRGLSGTEAFF. CDR3 bases: TGCAGTGCTAGGCGCCGGGGGCTAAGCGGCACTGAAGCTTTCTTT.

This clonotype was counted at least ten times. This chain joins TRBV7-6 and TRBJ2-1; D is unclear. The germline V and J ends were trimmed by 4 bases and 0 bases, with 4 bases remaining between them. Germline loops: CDR1 SGHVS, CDR2 FNYEAQ. The CDR3 totals 13 residues. The CDR3 nucleotides are TGTGCCAGCAGCTCCAACTCCTACAATGAGCAGTTCTTC. It is translated as CASSSNSYNEQFF.

This clonotype has only a few counts. The chain recombines TRBV5-1 with TRBJ1-2; 9 bases agree with TRBD1. The CDR3 is 14 amino acids. Germline V CDR1 and CDR2: SGHRS, YFSETQ. The V segment lost 4 bases and the J segment 3 bases; nucleotides outside the gene matches: 4. Written as DNA, the CDR3 is TGCGCCAGCAGCCCCTGGACAGGGGACTATGGCTACACCTTC. Translated, it gives CASSPWTGDYGYTF.

This sequence joins TRBV20-1 and TRBJ2-1; a weak D match, TRBD2 (6 bases). Per germline, CDR1 DFQATT and CDR2 SNEGSKA (reference sequence). The CDR3 has 14 residues. V was clipped by 6 bases and J by 3 bases, with 15 bases between them. CDR3 region: CSARSWRDYNEQFF. The CDR3 DNA reads as TGCAGTGCCCGTTCGTGGCGGGACTACAATGAGCAGTTCTTC.

The chain carries TRBV20-1 and TRBJ1-1; D gene ambiguous. The CDR3 sequence is 13 residues long. Per germline, CDR1 DFQATT and CDR2 SNEGSKA (reference sequence). Trimming took off 0 bases at V and 3 bases at J, with 8 bases between the two ends. CDR3 sequence: CSAREGGDTEAFF. DNA for the CDR3: TGCAGTGCTAGAGAGGGAGGCGACACTGAAGCTTTCTTT.

This clonotype showed up just a few times. This chain links TRBV7-3 with TRBJ2-5; D gene uncertain. Germline V CDR1 and CDR2: SGHTA, FQGTGA. This CDR3 has 15 residues. Deletions cut 2 bases from V and 2 bases from J, with 12 bases between. The CDR3 sequence: CASSLLGLSQETQYF. CDR3 nucleotide sequence: TGTGCCAGCAGCTTACTAGGCCTATCACAAGAGACCCAGTACTTC.

This clonotype appeared a few times. This CDR3 reads CAISGGNNEQFF. The DNA for the CDR3 is TGTGCCATCAGTGGTGGGAATAATGAGCAGTTCTTC. V is TRBV10-3 and J is TRBJ2-1, with no clear D. Trimming took 4 bases from V and 7 from J, leaving 8 bases between them. The germline V gene encodes CDR1 ENHRY and CDR2 SYGVKD. The CDR3 spans 12 residues.

The table lists this clonotype with a few counts. This chain links TRBV19 with TRBJ2-3, with a weak D call TRBD1 (6 bases). Trimming shortened V by 4 bases and J by 10 bases, and 21 bases separated the two germline ends. The CDR3 covers 15 residues. CDR1 LNHDA and CDR2 SQIVND come from the germline V gene (reference sequence). CDR3 sequence: CASSTLTLQGFAQYF. The CDR3 bases are TGTGCCAGTAGTACCCTAACTCTACAGGGTTTTGCGCAGTATTTT.